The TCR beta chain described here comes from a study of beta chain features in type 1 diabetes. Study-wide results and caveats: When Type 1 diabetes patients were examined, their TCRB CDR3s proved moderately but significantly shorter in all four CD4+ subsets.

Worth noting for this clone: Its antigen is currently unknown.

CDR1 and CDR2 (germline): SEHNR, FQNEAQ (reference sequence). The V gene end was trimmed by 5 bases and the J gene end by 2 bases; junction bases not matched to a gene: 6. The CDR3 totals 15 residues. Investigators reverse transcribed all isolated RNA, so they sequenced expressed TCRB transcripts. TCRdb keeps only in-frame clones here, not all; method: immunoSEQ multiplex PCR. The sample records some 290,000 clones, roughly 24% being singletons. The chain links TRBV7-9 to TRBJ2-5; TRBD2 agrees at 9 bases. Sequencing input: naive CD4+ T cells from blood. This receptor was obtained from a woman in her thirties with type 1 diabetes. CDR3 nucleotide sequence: TGTGCCAGCAGCCCGCAAGCGGGAGGACAAGAGACCCAGTACTTC. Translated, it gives CASSPQAGGQETQYF.